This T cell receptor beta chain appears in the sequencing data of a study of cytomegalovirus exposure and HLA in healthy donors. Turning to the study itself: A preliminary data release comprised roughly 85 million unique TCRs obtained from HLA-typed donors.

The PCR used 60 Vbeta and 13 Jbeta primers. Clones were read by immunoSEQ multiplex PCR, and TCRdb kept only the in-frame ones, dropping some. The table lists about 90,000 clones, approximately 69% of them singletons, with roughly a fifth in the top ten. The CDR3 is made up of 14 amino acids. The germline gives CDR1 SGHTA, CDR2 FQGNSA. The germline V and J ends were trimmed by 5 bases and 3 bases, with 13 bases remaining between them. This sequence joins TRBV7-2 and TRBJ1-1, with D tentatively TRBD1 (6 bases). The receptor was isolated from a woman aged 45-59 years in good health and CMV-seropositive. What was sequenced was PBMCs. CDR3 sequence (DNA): TGTGCCAGCAGCGTACAGGGATGGGACACTGAAGCTTTCTTT. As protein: CASSVQGWDTEAFF.